This T cell receptor (beta chain) was found in a study of T cell responses to AZD1222 COVID-19 vaccine. Produced via immunoSEQ multiplex PCR; TCRdb's table is partial and in-frame only. Among approximately 150,000 clones listed, 75% to 95% were seen once. The study, taken as a whole, reports: Spike-spanning, vaccine-associated CD4 TCRs were dominant at 160-218 and 743-854. No day 14 peak samples; only post-peak repertoires were characterized. Clonal diversity was possibly underestimated, and white British individuals and females predominated among donors.

CDR3 length: 16 residues. Germline CDR1 reads MDHEN; CDR2 reads SYDVKM. V gave up 1 base and J gave up 3 bases, with 15 bases separating them. As concerns this clone: Its cognate antigen is unknown.

This chain links TRBV28 with TRBJ1-1; tentatively, D is TRBD1 (5 bases). Sample: peripheral blood, taken on day 0 of AZD1222 vaccination. This clonotype was obtained from an adult in good health. The CDR3: CASSLFGAPRDTEAFF. The CDR3 bases are TGTGCCAGCAGTTTATTTGGGGCCCCCCGAGACACTGAAGCTTTCTTT.